These T cell receptor beta chains were read from a single sample in a study of T cell changes during pregnancy in multiple sclerosis. Using immunoSEQ multiplex PCR, the repertoire was profiled, and TCRdb retains in-frame clones only, with some absent. This sample yields approximately 100,000 clones, of which approximately 90% are seen a single time; 3.5% belongs to the top ten. Sequenced here: peripheral blood, sampled after pregnancy. These receptors came from a female donor with multiple sclerosis, enrolled in a pregnancy study. The conserved cysteine and the conserved F or W are not part of the CDR3 here.

J gene: TRBJ2-1; V gene: TRBV7-6; CDR3 protein: ASTREGGSSYNEQF
J gene: TRBJ2-7; V gene: TRBV13; CDR3 protein: ASSGARGGETYEQY
J gene: TRBJ1-3; V gene: TRBV10-3; CDR3 protein: AISKEPGSGNTIY
J gene: TRBJ2-1; V gene: TRBV5-1; CDR3 protein: ASNFLAGGQGEQF
J gene: TRBJ1-2; V gene: TRBV7-6; CDR3 protein: ASSSYRGPGYGYT
J gene: TRBJ2-1; V gene: TRBV27; CDR3 protein: ASSYTGQNNEQF
J gene: TRBJ1-4; V gene: TRBV14; CDR3 protein: ASSQGPGASEKLF
J gene: TRBJ1-6; V gene: TRBV5-5; CDR3 protein: ASSFEVNSPLH
J gene: TRBJ1-1; V gene: TRBV4-1; CDR3 protein: ASSPGDTMNTEAF
J gene: TRBJ1-5; V gene: TRBV2; CDR3 protein: ASSGAGRSNQPQH
J gene: TRBJ2-3; V gene: TRBV18; CDR3 protein: ASSPQGTDTQY
J gene: TRBJ2-2; V gene: TRBV30; CDR3 protein: AWSKDPARTGELF
J gene: TRBJ1-4; V gene: TRBV15; CDR3 protein: ATSRVPGRNEKLF
J gene: TRBJ2-1; V gene: TRBV19; CDR3 protein: ASRGQGSSYNEQF
J gene: TRBJ1-2; V gene: TRBV10-3; CDR3 protein: AISEREQGEGYT
J gene: TRBJ2-5; V gene: TRBV7-7; CDR3 protein: ASSLATGPIETQY
J gene: TRBJ1-5; V gene: TRBV6-1; CDR3 protein: ASSEGFSDPQH
J gene: TRBJ2-3; V gene: TRBV5-1; CDR3 protein: ASISGGMDTQY
J gene: TRBJ2-7; V gene: TRBV7-2; CDR3 protein: ASSLMGPGLASEQY
J gene: TRBJ2-7; V gene: TRBV4-1; CDR3 protein: ASSQGSSYEQY
J gene: TRBJ1-5; V gene: TRBV7-9; CDR3 protein: ASRSGINQPQH
J gene: TRBJ2-3; V gene: TRBV9; CDR3 protein: ASSAGRDWEEDTQY
J gene: TRBJ1-2; V gene: TRBV7-8; CDR3 protein: ASSPGTAYGYT
J gene: TRBJ2-6; V gene: TRBV5-1; CDR3 protein: ASRRGHSGANVLT
J gene: TRBJ1-4; V gene: TRBV10-2; CDR3 protein: ASRLGGSPNEKLF
J gene: TRBJ2-7; V gene: TRBV27; CDR3 protein: ASSLGTVPREQY
J gene: TRBJ1-2; V gene: TRBV18; CDR3 protein: ASSEDIYYGYT
J gene: TRBJ2-1; V gene: TRBV7-3; CDR3 protein: ASSWDRENEQF
J gene: TRBJ2-3; V gene: TRBV28; CDR3 protein: ASSPGERGYTDTQY
J gene: TRBJ2-7; V gene: TRBV5-6; CDR3 protein: ASSFGTSGILEQY
J gene: TRBJ2-1; V gene: TRBV21-1; CDR3 protein: ASSLRRGTVTYNEQF
J gene: TRBJ2-3; V gene: TRBV19; CDR3 protein: ASSPLSGDTQY
J gene: TRBJ2-7; V gene: TRBV13; CDR3 protein: ASSSYGALAGDSYEQY
J gene: TRBJ1-1; V gene: TRBV28; CDR3 protein: ASSLVTGVSTEAF